Each of the 21 T cell receptor beta chains below was sequenced from the same sample in a study of blood T cell repertoires in COVID-19. Sequenced by immunoSEQ multiplex PCR; TCRdb stores in-frame clones only, minus some. The table includes tens of thousands of clones, about four fifths detected once. The sample was peripheral blood. The origin of the receptors is a man at least 80 years old with active or convalescent COVID-19.

The gene calls are TRBV5-5 and TRBJ1-2, with 8 bases fitting TRBD1. CDR1 is SGHKS and CDR2 is YYEKEE in the germline V gene (reference sequence). V lost 6 bases and J lost 4; bases outside the gene matches: 11. This CDR3 comprises 15 residues. The CDR3 loop is CASTVNLGTGYGYTF. CDR3 DNA: TGTGCCAGCACCGTTAACTTGGGGACAGGCTATGGCTACACCTTC. Looking up the rest from reference TRBV5-5 and TRBJ1-2 gives the full variable domain: DAGVTQSPTHLIKTRGQQVTLRCSPISGHKSVSWYQQVLGQGPQFIFQYYEKEERGRGNFPDRFSARQFPNYSSELNVNALLLGDSALYLCASTVNLGTGYGYTFGSGTRLTVV.

This clone has just a few counts. The chain joins TRBV25-1 to TRBJ2-7; a possible D gene is TRBD2 (6 bases). Germline V CDR1 and CDR2: MGHDK, SYGVNS. Trimming removed 10 bases from V and 7 bases from J, with 14 bases in between. The CDR3 spans 11 residues. The CDR3 is CATSRGGEQYF. CDR3 DNA: TGTGCCACCTCGAGGGGAGGAGAGCAGTACTTC.

This sequence joins TRBV19 and TRBJ2-1, with 8 bases identical to TRBD1. The CDR3 length is 15 residues. The trim removed 8 bases at V and 6 bases at J, leaving 12 bases unmatched. Germline lookup yields CDR1 LNHDA and CDR2 SQIVND (reference sequence). This CDR3 is CASSLGQGMSNEQFF. CDR3 nucleotides: TGTGCCAGTTCTCTCGGACAGGGAATGAGCAATGAGCAGTTCTTC.

The chain links TRBV9 to TRBJ1-4; a weak D match, TRBD1 (5 bases). The CDR3 covers 13 residues. Germline values: CDR1 SGDLS, CDR2 YYNGEE. V dropped 1 base and J dropped 8 bases, with 9 bases sitting between them. Here the CDR3 DNA reads TGTGCCAGCAGCGTACAGGGTGGAGAAAAACTGTTTTTT. Its translation is CASSVQGGEKLFF.

This clone was detected a few times. The V and J genes are TRBV19 and TRBJ1-1; 8 bases are a match to TRBD1. J lost 2 bases, V lost 7 bases, and 3 bases had no gene match. The germline V gene encodes CDR1 LNHDA and CDR2 SQIVND (reference sequence). The CDR3 consists of 13 residues. CDR3 in amino acids: CASNGQGNTEAFF. Written as DNA, the CDR3 is TGTGCCAGTAACGGACAGGGCAACACTGAAGCTTTCTTT. The complete variable domain, with remaining parts taken from reference TRBV19 and TRBJ1-1, reads DGGITQSPKYLFRKEGQNVTLSCEQNLNHDAMYWYRQDPGQGLRLIYYSQIVNDFQKGDIAEGYSVSREKKESFPLTVTSAQKNPTAFYLCASNGQGNTEAFFGQGTRLTVV.

This chain links TRBV10-3 with TRBJ2-3, with D perhaps TRBD2 (5 bases). Per the germline V gene, CDR1 is ENHRY and CDR2 is SYGVKD. Trimming cost V 11 bases and J 3 bases, with 21 bases left between them. The CDR3 loop spans 15 amino acids. The CDR3 nucleotides read TGTGCCTCCCACGAGAGGGCCAGTGGAACAGATACGCAGTATTTT. It encodes CASHERASGTDTQYF.

The rearrangement uses TRBV5-8 and TRBJ1-1; D not certain. CDR3 length: 13 residues. The V gene's germline CDR1 is SGHTS and CDR2 YDEGEE. V shed 6 bases and J shed 4 bases, with 13 bases lying between them. The CDR3 DNA reads as TGTGCCAGCACACATCGGGGTGGCACTGAAGCTTTCTTT. It is translated as CASTHRGGTEAFF.

This chain connects TRBV7-2 to TRBJ1-2; D not resolved. V was trimmed by 2 bases and J by 1 base, leaving 8 bases between them. The CDR3 covers 14 residues. In germline, CDR1 is SGHTA, CDR2 FQGNSA. The CDR3 region has the DNA TGTGCCAGCAGCTTAACGGGTTTTAACTATGGCTACACCTTC. It codes for CASSLTGFNYGYTF.

The chain uses TRBV7-3 and TRBJ1-1; perhaps TRBD1 as D (5 bases). CDR1 is SGHTA, CDR2 FQGTGA, per germline. The CDR3 runs to 14 residues. Between the trimmed V and J ends, which lost 5 bases and 1 base, there was a span of 11 bases. CDR3 amino acids: CASSKGVENTEAFF. The CDR3 bases are TGTGCCAGCAGCAAAGGGGTAGAGAACACTGAAGCTTTCTTT.

The V gene is TRBV10-3, the J gene TRBJ1-5, with D perhaps TRBD1 (6 bases). The CDR3 length is 13 residues. Trimming took 6 bases from V and 4 from J, leaving 10 bases between them. CDR1 and CDR2 (germline): ENHRY, SYGVKD. CDR3 region: CAIRGQNNQPQHF. The DNA for the CDR3 is TGTGCCATCAGAGGACAGAATAATCAGCCCCAGCATTTT.

The CDR3 region has the DNA TGCGCCAGCAGCCGACTAGCGGGAGGACTCTACAATGAGCAGTTCTTC. It codes for CASSRLAGGLYNEQFF. This rearrangement joins TRBV5-1 to TRBJ2-1, with 13 bases that match TRBD2. V trimming: 4 bases; J trimming: 3 bases; junction bases outside the gene matches: 4. CDR3 length: 16 amino acids. Germline CDR1 SGHRS, CDR2 YFSETQ.

This clone showed up just once. The chain links TRBV2 to TRBJ2-2, with a tentative D call TRBD2 (6 bases). Trimming stripped 7 bases from V and 5 bases from J, with 14 bases between. This CDR3 is 14 amino acids long. CDR1 is SNHLY and CDR2 is FYNNEI in the germline V gene. CDR3 bases: TGTGCCAGCAAAGCGGGCCTGGGGACCGGGGAGCTGTTTTTT. Translated, it gives CASKAGLGTGELFF.

The table lists this clone with a few counts. The V and J genes are TRBV6-1 and TRBJ1-5; D is ambiguous. Germline V gene lookup returns CDR1 MNHNS and CDR2 SASEGT. This CDR3 region has 16 residues. Trimming cost V 2 bases and J 1 base, with 12 bases left between them. The DNA of the CDR3 is TGTGCCAGCAGTGAACTCCCGCCCGGGAGCAATCAGCCCCAGCATTTT. Translation: CASSELPPGSNQPQHF.

The chain is built from TRBV28 and TRBJ2-7; TRBD2 matches at 9 bases. After removal of 5 bases from V and 1 base from J, the junction contained 6 bases not matched to a gene. Germline V CDR1 and CDR2: MDHEN, SYDVKM. This CDR3 is built from 15 residues. CDR3 DNA sequence: TGTGCCAGCAGTCCCTCCCTAGCGGGATCCTACGAGCAGTACTTC. Translated: CASSPSLAGSYEQYF.

The rearrangement uses TRBV7-3 and TRBJ2-2; tentative D call: TRBD1 (6 bases). Germline V gene sequence: CDR1 SGHTA, CDR2 FQGTGA. The CDR3 consists of 15 residues. V lost 0 bases and J 3 bases, leaving 8 bases between the germline ends. The CDR3, as DNA: TGTGCCAGCAGCTTAACGGGGGCCGACACCGGGGAGCTGTTTTTT. This codes for CASSLTGADTGELFF.

This chain uses TRBV15 with TRBJ2-1; D is undetermined. The germline V gene encodes CDR1 LNHNV and CDR2 YYDKDF (reference sequence). The germline V and J ends were trimmed by 0 bases and 7 bases, with 4 bases remaining between them. This CDR3 spans 12 amino acids. The CDR3 nucleotides read TGTGCCACCAGCAGAGATCGGAATGAGCAGTTCTTC. It translates to CATSRDRNEQFF.

The chain carries TRBV24-1 and TRBJ1-2; D possibly corresponds to TRBD1 (6 bases). The CDR3 has 13 residues. Between the trimmed V and J ends, which lost 6 bases and 3 bases, there was a span of 10 bases. Germline CDR1 is KGHDR and CDR2 is SFDVKD. The CDR3 spells CATSPQGHYGYTF. The CDR3 DNA sequence: TGTGCCACCAGTCCCCAGGGGCACTATGGCTACACCTTC.

The V call is TRBV24-1, the J call TRBJ2-5; 10 bases fit TRBD1. This CDR3 region has 18 residues. Germline assignment: CDR1 KGHDR and CDR2 SFDVKD. With 1 base clipped from V and 3 bases from J, the junction kept 10 bases outside the gene matches. CDR3 loop: CATSDFAPGQGLEETQYF. CDR3 DNA: TGTGCCACCAGTGATTTTGCTCCGGGACAGGGGCTCGAAGAGACCCAGTACTTC.

The chain employs TRBV7-2 and TRBJ2-2, with 7 bases aligning to TRBD1. Germline trimming cut 5 bases from V and 4 bases from J; bases unmatched to any gene: 10. The CDR3 is made up of 16 amino acids. Germline values: CDR1 SGHTA, CDR2 FQGNSA. CDR3 nucleotide sequence: TGTGCCAGCAGCAATAACAGGGGTCGCGGCACCGGGGAGCTGTTTTTT. This translates into CASSNNRGRGTGELFF.

The V gene is TRBV2, the J gene TRBJ1-1; D is unresolved. The CDR3 runs to 11 residues. Trimming stripped 7 bases from V and 3 bases from J, with 6 bases between. Germline CDR1 and CDR2: SNHLY and FYNNEI. This chain's CDR3 is CASISYTEAFF. CDR3 nucleotide sequence: TGTGCCAGCATATCGTACACTGAAGCTTTCTTT. Full variable domain (outside the CDR3, taken from reference TRBV2 and TRBJ1-1): EPEVTQTPSHQVTQMGQEVILRCVPISNHLYFYWYRQILGQKVEFLVSFYNNEISEKSEIFDDQFSVERPDGSNFTLKIRSTKLEDSAMYFCASISYTEAFFGQGTRLTVV.

J is TRBJ2-3 and V is TRBV4-1, with D perhaps TRBD1 (6 bases). The CDR3 has 16 amino acids. Germline V gene sequence: CDR1 MGHRA, CDR2 YSYEKL. The V end was cut by 1 base, the J end by 2 bases, with 13 bases between. In nucleotides, the CDR3 is TGCGCCAGCAGCCAAGTACAGGGAGTCCCCACAGATACGCAGTATTTT. Translating gives CASSQVQGVPTDTQYF.